The 9 T cell receptor beta chains below come from one sample, sequenced in a study of T cell repertoires in cytomegalovirus infection. TCRdb analysed the reads with MiXCR anew, one entry per CDR3 protein. The sample holds 250,000 to 300,000 distinct CDR3 sequences; approximately 15% are singletons and the top ten take approximately 51%. Sequenced input: CD8+ T cells from PBMCs. These receptor sequences come from a human donor in good health (CMV status not recorded). Some clones in this sample may be carry-over from other donors' samples.

This chain links TRBV7-2 with TRBJ2-7, with D possibly being TRBD1 (5 bases). Trimming removed 4 bases at V and 4 bases at J, with 20 bases between. Germline V gene sequence: CDR1 SGHTA, CDR2 FQGNSA. This CDR3 is built from 16 residues. The CDR3 reads CASSSWDTGHLYEQYF. CDR3 DNA: TGTGCCAGCAGCTCGTGGGATACAGGCCATCTTTACGAGCAGTACTTC.

In this sample, this clonotype turned up a few times. This chain's CDR3 is CASSLGDSGVDTQYF. The CDR3 DNA is TGTGCCAGCAGCTTGGGAGACTCCGGAGTGGATACGCAGTATTTT. V usage is TRBV5-8 and J usage is TRBJ2-3; D is undetermined. This CDR3 is 15 amino acids long. The germline V gene has CDR1 SGHTS and CDR2 YDEGEE. Deletions cut 0 bases from V and 6 bases from J, with 14 bases between.

This chain joins TRBV29-1 and TRBJ2-1; D tentatively fits TRBD1 or TRBD2 (5 bases each). Deletions cut 0 bases from V and 0 bases from J, with 9 bases between. Germline loops: CDR1 SQVTM, CDR2 ANQGSEA. The CDR3 consists of 15 residues. CDR3 DNA: TGCAGCGTTGAAGACCAGGGAGACTCCTACAATGAGCAGTTCTTC. Its translation is CSVEDQGDSYNEQFF.

V gene TRBV27 combines with J gene TRBJ2-7, with a possible D match to TRBD1 (5 bases). The CDR3 has 14 amino acids. Looked up from germline, CDR1 is MNHEY and CDR2 is SMNVEV (reference sequence). V lost 8 bases and J 5 bases, leaving 19 bases between the germline ends. The CDR3: CASSPAVQGDEQYF. Here the CDR3 DNA reads TGTGCCAGCTCCCCGGCGGTTCAAGGGGACGAGCAGTACTTC.

The V and J genes are TRBV29-1 and TRBJ2-7, with 11 bases aligning to TRBD1. The CDR3 runs 13 residues. Germline trimming cut 0 bases from V and 9 bases from J; bases unmatched to any gene: 4. CDR1 and CDR2 from the germline V gene are SQVTM and ANQGSEA. CDR3: CSVEEGTGGGQYF. The CDR3 bases are TGCAGCGTTGAAGAAGGGACAGGGGGTGGGCAGTACTTC.

The chain has TRBV20-1 and TRBJ2-7; 11 positions match TRBD1. After removal of 5 bases from V and 5 bases from J, the junction contained 8 bases not matched to a gene. Germline lookup yields CDR1 DFQATT and CDR2 SNEGSKA (reference sequence). The CDR3 extends over 14 amino acids. The CDR3 DNA reads TGCAGTGCTCCGGGGACAGGGGGTTTCGACGAGCAGTACTTC. It is translated as CSAPGTGGFDEQYF.

This clonotype came up a few times. V and J are TRBV6-6 and TRBJ2-3, with TRBD2 identical over 9 bases. CDR1 is MNHNY and CDR2 is SVGAGI in the germline V gene (reference sequence). The junction had 7 bases not matched to a gene; V was cut back by 1 base and J by 5 bases. This CDR3 region has 16 residues. The CDR3 bases are TGTGCCAGCAGTTACTGGACTAGCGAGGGAGGAGATACGCAGTATTTT. Amino acids: CASSYWTSEGGDTQYF.

This clonotype has at least ten counts. The chain is built from TRBV19 and TRBJ2-1, with 8 nucleotides matching TRBD2. The germline V gene has CDR1 LNHDA and CDR2 SQIVND (reference sequence). With 5 bases clipped from V and 2 bases from J, the junction kept 11 bases outside the gene matches. The CDR3 totals 17 residues. CDR3 in DNA: TGTGCCAGTAGTTTGCGAGCGGGGGACCACCCCTACAATGAGCAGTTCTTC. Protein product: CASSLRAGDHPYNEQFF. The whole variable domain, filled in from reference TRBV19 and TRBJ2-1, reads DGGITQSPKYLFRKEGQNVTLSCEQNLNHDAMYWYRQDPGQGLRLIYYSQIVNDFQKGDIAEGYSVSREKKESFPLTVTSAQKNPTAFYLCASSLRAGDHPYNEQFFGPGTRLTVL.

The sample holds many counts of this clonotype. The rearrangement links TRBV7-6 to TRBJ2-7; unclear D gene. Per germline, CDR1 SGHVS and CDR2 FNYEAQ. The length of the CDR3 is 15 residues. V shed 1 base and J shed 2 bases, with 12 bases lying between them. The CDR3 region is CASSLGAEITYEQYF. The CDR3 nucleotides read TGTGCCAGCAGCTTAGGGGCAGAAATAACCTACGAGCAGTACTTC.